This record covers a single T cell receptor beta chain. This CDR3 has 13 residues. With V trimmed by 5 bases and J by 4 bases, 4 bases remained unmatched. Germline V gene sequence: CDR1 MGHDK, CDR2 SYGVNS. TCRdb re-derived calls from the 5' RACE reads in MiXCR, one entry per CDR3 protein. This table has fewer than 50,000 distinct CDR3 sequences, more than 10% appearing once. This specimen belongs to a study of early T cells in non-severe SARS-CoV-2 infection. Sequencing was carried out using whole blood. The sequence was obtained from an adult who was a healthcare worker with PCR-confirmed SARS-CoV-2 infection or an uninfected control (not recorded which). The chain joins TRBV25-1 to TRBJ2-7; TRBD2 aligns across 8 bases. The DNA of the CDR3 is TGTGCCAGCAGTTCGGGAGGGCGGTACGAGCAGTACTTC. Translating it yields CASSSGGRYEQYF.